What follows are 27 T cell receptor beta chains derived from one specimen sequenced in a study of cytomegalovirus exposure and HLA in healthy donors. A multiplex PCR was run with 60 Vbeta primers and 13 Jbeta primers. TCRdb keeps only in-frame clones here, not all; method: immunoSEQ multiplex PCR. The top ten hold around an eighth of the sample, which has 60,000 to 75,000 clones, roughly 78% seen once. Sequencing used PBMCs. The source is a woman in her forties in good health and CMV-seropositive.

This chain links TRBV10-3 with TRBJ2-5, with 10 bases identical to TRBD2. Germline-derived CDR1 and CDR2 are ENHRY and SYGVKD. This CDR3 contains 14 residues. The trim removed 3 bases at V and 7 bases at J, leaving 5 bases unmatched. The CDR3 here is CAISEASGGGTQYF. In DNA form, the CDR3 reads TGTGCCATCAGTGAAGCTAGCGGGGGAGGGACCCAGTACTTC.

This clone counts as medium-sized. The chain combines TRBV5-6 with TRBJ2-1; 7 bases line up with TRBD2. After removal of 4 bases from V and 13 bases from J, the junction contained 5 bases not matched to a gene. This CDR3 is 11 amino acids long. Germline V gene sequence: CDR1 SGHDT, CDR2 YYEEEE. CDR3 sequence reads: CASSIGTTQFF. Here the CDR3 DNA reads TGTGCCAGCAGCATAGGGACTACTCAGTTCTTC. The variable domain in full, completed from reference TRBV5-6 and TRBJ2-1, reads DAGVTQSPTHLIKTRGQQVTLRCSPKSGHDTVSWYQQALGQGPQFIFQYYEEEERQRGNFPDRFSGHQFPNYSSELNVNALLLGDSALYLCASSIGTTQFFGPGTRLTVL.

Only a few counts were recorded for this clone. As DNA, the CDR3 is TGTGCCCTGGGGGGGAACACCGGGGAGCTGTTTTTT. It is translated as CALGGNTGELFF. The rearrangement joins TRBV6-6 to TRBJ2-2; TRBD2 might be the D (6 bases). Germline-derived CDR1 and CDR2 are MNHNY and SVGAGI (reference sequence). The CDR3 length is 12 residues. Trimming removed 11 bases from V and 1 base from J, with 8 bases in between.

The chain employs TRBV6-5 and TRBJ2-5; TRBD1 matches 7 bases. Germline-derived CDR1 and CDR2 are MNHEY and SVGAGI. The CDR3 runs 15 residues. The junction had 6 bases not matched to a gene; V was cut back by 4 bases and J by 1 base. The CDR3 spells CASSSRDSFQETQYF. CDR3 nucleotide sequence: TGTGCCAGCAGTTCGAGGGACAGCTTCCAAGAGACCCAGTACTTC.

The chain is built from TRBV15 and TRBJ1-6; tentatively, D is TRBD1 (6 bases). CDR3 length equals 15 residues. V lost 3 bases and J 9 bases, leaving 15 bases between the germline ends. Germline lookup yields CDR1 LNHNV and CDR2 YYDKDF (reference sequence). The CDR3 DNA follows: TGTGCCACCAGCAGCTCCGGGACACAGCTTTCACCCCTCCACTTT. Translating gives CATSSSGTQLSPLHF.

This clone was recorded a few times. The V gene is TRBV29-1, the J gene TRBJ1-1, with 7 nucleotides matching TRBD1. CDR1 and CDR2 from the germline V gene are SQVTM and ANQGSEA. This CDR3 region has 14 residues. V dropped 4 bases and J dropped 2; count of bases not matched to a gene: 7. The CDR3 coding sequence is TGCAGCGTTGTATCTACAGGGGCCAACACTGAAGCTTTCTTT. Its translation: CSVVSTGANTEAFF. The full variable domain, its missing parts supplied by reference TRBV29-1 and TRBJ1-1, is SAVISQKPSRDICQRGTSLTIQCQVDSQVTMMFWYRQQPGQSLTLIATANQGSEATYESGFVIDKFPISRPNLTFSTLTVSNMSPEDSSIYLCSVVSTGANTEAFFGQGTRLTVV.

This clone is a singleton in its sample. J is TRBJ2-7 and V is TRBV12-5, with TRBD1 matching over 9 bases. Germline CDR1 LGHNT, CDR2 FRNRAP. The V segment lost 7 bases and the J segment 1 base; nucleotides outside the gene matches: 8. This CDR3 is 15 amino acids long. The CDR3: CASESTGTGSYEQYF. The CDR3 DNA reads as TGTGCTAGTGAGTCAACGGGGACAGGGTCCTACGAGCAGTACTTC.

V and J are TRBV10-3 and TRBJ2-2, with 12 bases lining up with TRBD2. Germline CDR1 is ENHRY and CDR2 is SYGVKD. This CDR3 comprises 17 residues. V lost 0 bases, J lost 4 bases, and 3 bases stayed unmatched. For the CDR3, the DNA is TGTGCCATCAGTGAGTCGACTAGCGGGGGCCTCACCGGGGAGCTGTTTTTT. Translating it yields CAISESTSGGLTGELFF.

The chain links TRBV11-2 to TRBJ2-7, with D possibly TRBD1 on 6 matching bases. The CDR3 runs to 14 residues. Per the germline V gene, CDR1 is SGHAT and CDR2 is FQNNGV. The V gene lost 5 bases and the J gene lost 6 bases, with 17 bases spanning the gap. CDR3 protein: CASSHSLDRTEQYF. In DNA form, the CDR3 reads TGTGCCAGCAGCCATTCATTAGACAGGACCGAGCAGTACTTC.

This clone was seen only a few times. The chain recombines TRBV6-5 with TRBJ1-5, with TRBD1 identical over 8 bases. V trimming: 5 bases; J trimming: 3 bases; junction bases outside the gene matches: 6. CDR3 length: 15 residues. Germline V lookup: CDR1 MNHEY, CDR2 SVGAGI. CDR3 in amino acids: CASSPRDRFNQPQHF. CDR3 bases: TGTGCCAGCAGTCCTCGGGACAGGTTCAATCAGCCCCAGCATTTT.

This CDR3 reads CASSLERGAIQETQYF. Here the CDR3 DNA reads TGCGCCAGCAGCTTGGAGCGGGGGGCCATTCAAGAGACCCAGTACTTC. V and J are TRBV5-1 and TRBJ2-5; TRBD2 matches at 9 bases. Germline CDR1 reads SGHRS; CDR2 reads YFSETQ. The CDR3 is made up of 16 amino acids. With 0 bases clipped from V and 2 bases from J, the junction kept 5 bases outside the gene matches.

This clone was seen a few times. The rearrangement links TRBV7-9 to TRBJ2-7; perhaps TRBD2 as D (6 bases). There are 12 residues in the CDR3. Germline V gene lookup returns CDR1 SEHNR and CDR2 FQNEAQ (reference sequence). V dropped 4 bases and J dropped 6 bases, with 10 bases sitting between them. The CDR3 nucleotides are TGTGCCAGCAGCTCTCAGGGAGGCGAGCAGTACTTC. This gives the protein CASSSQGGEQYF.

This clone has more than one count but fewer than ten. This chain connects TRBV5-4 to TRBJ2-5, with 12 bases lining up with TRBD1. V lost 4 bases and J lost 4; bases outside the gene matches: 11. In germline, CDR1 is SGHNT, CDR2 YYREEE (reference sequence). There are 17 residues in the CDR3. CDR3 region: CASSPVRDRGLGETQYF. In nucleotides, the CDR3 is TGTGCCAGCAGCCCAGTCCGGGACAGGGGGCTCGGAGAGACCCAGTACTTC.

The V and J genes are TRBV15 and TRBJ1-4; maybe TRBD1 (5 bases). Per germline, CDR1 LNHNV and CDR2 YYDKDF (reference sequence). The V end lost 1 base, the J end lost 6 bases, and 12 bases lay between the germline ends. The CDR3 runs to 15 residues. The CDR3 spells CATSRVSGGDEKLFF. The CDR3 nucleotides are TGTGCCACCAGCAGAGTTTCGGGGGGGGATGAAAAACTGTTTTTT.

The chain recombines TRBV5-1 with TRBJ1-1; no firm D call. The CDR3 has 15 amino acids. Germline CDR1 is SGHRS and CDR2 is YFSETQ. V was cut by 0 bases and J by 0 bases, with 9 bases left in between. DNA of the CDR3: TGCGCCAGCAGCTTGGCCGAGGGCCTGAACACTGAAGCTTTCTTT. Its translation is CASSLAEGLNTEAFF. The full variable domain, its missing parts supplied by reference TRBV5-1 and TRBJ1-1, is KAGVTQTPRYLIKTRGQQVTLSCSPISGHRSVSWYQQTPGQGLQFLFEYFSETQRNKGNFPGRFSGRQFSNSRSEMNVSTLELGDSALYLCASSLAEGLNTEAFFGQGTRLTVV.

The chain has TRBV6-5 and TRBJ2-7, with TRBD1 identical over 9 bases. The CDR3 spans 15 residues. With V trimmed by 5 bases and J by 1 base, 6 bases remained unmatched. CDR1 is MNHEY, CDR2 SVGAGI, per germline. In DNA, the CDR3 is TGTGCCAGCAGTCGGACAGGGGTTGGGTCCTACGAGCAGTACTTC. It specifies CASSRTGVGSYEQYF.

The chain recombines TRBV30 with TRBJ1-1; 7 bases line up with TRBD1. CDR1 and CDR2 from the germline V gene are GTSNPN and SVGIG (reference sequence). Trimming cost V 8 bases and J 4 bases; bases outside gene matches: 7. This CDR3 region has 12 residues. This CDR3 reads CAIQGWGTEAFF. In nucleotides, the CDR3 is TGTGCCATACAGGGGTGGGGCACTGAAGCTTTCTTT. Complete variable domain (other parts from reference TRBV30 and TRBJ1-1): SQTIHQWPATLVQPVGSPLSLECTVEGTSNPNLYWYRQAAGRGLQLLFYSVGIGQISSEVPQNLSASRPQDRQFILSSKKLLLSDSGFYLCAIQGWGTEAFFGQGTRLTVV.

V and J are TRBV7-3 and TRBJ2-1; TRBD2 agrees at 15 bases. V was pared by 5 bases and J by 8 bases, with 22 bases of the junction left unmatched. Germline values: CDR1 SGHTA, CDR2 FQGTGA. The CDR3 has 21 residues. The CDR3 nucleotides read TGTGCCAGCAGCCTTAACACCGGGGGACTAGCGGGGGGCCCTCGGGAGGATGAGCAGTTCTTC. Protein product: CASSLNTGGLAGGPREDEQFF.

The V gene is TRBV27, the J gene TRBJ1-6; possible D gene TRBD1, 6 bases. This CDR3 has 15 amino acids. The V gene's germline CDR1 is MNHEY and CDR2 SMNVEV (reference sequence). The ends were cut back, 6 bases at V and 8 bases at J, with 17 bases in the middle. The CDR3 protein is CASSRRQALDSPLHF. The CDR3 DNA reads TGTGCCAGCAGCAGACGACAGGCCCTTGATTCACCCCTCCACTTT.

V usage is TRBV2 and J usage is TRBJ2-3; tentative D call: TRBD2 (5 bases). The CDR3 totals 13 residues. Trimming shortened V by 3 bases and J by 4 bases, and 8 bases separated the two germline ends. Germline assignment: CDR1 SNHLY and CDR2 FYNNEI. The CDR3 DNA is TGTGCCAGCAGTGATGGAGCGGCAGATACGCAGTATTTT. This translates into CASSDGAADTQYF.

V gene TRBV6-4 combines with J gene TRBJ2-2; 11 bases map to TRBD2. From germline, CDR1 is MRHNA and CDR2 SNTAGT. CDR3 length equals 16 residues. V dropped 3 bases and J dropped 2; count of bases not matched to a gene: 2. The CDR3 is CASSELAGANTGELFF. The DNA of the CDR3 is TGTGCCAGCAGTGAACTAGCGGGGGCTAACACCGGGGAGCTGTTTTTT.

The chain joins TRBV6-4 to TRBJ2-2; 8 bases map to TRBD2. Trimming took 2 bases from V and 7 from J; bases not matched to a gene: 15. This CDR3 region has 18 residues. Germline assignment: CDR1 MRHNA and CDR2 SNTAGT. CDR3 coding DNA: TGTGCCAGCAGTGACCCCGGCCGCGGGGGGCCCGAGGGCGGGGAGCTGTTTTTT. This translates into CASSDPGRGGPEGGELFF.

A single count supports this clone. This sequence joins TRBV6-5 and TRBJ2-2, with D possibly TRBD1 on 6 matching bases. CDR3 length: 15 residues. Germline V lookup: CDR1 MNHEY, CDR2 SVGAGI. Trimming left V 5 bases short and J 0 bases short, with 10 bases between. The CDR3 is CASSHRDTNTGELFF. In DNA, the CDR3 is TGTGCCAGCAGTCATCGGGACACGAACACCGGGGAGCTGTTTTTT.

Concerning this clone: Sequence at one end of the junction differs from germline and may be a read error. The same CDR3 is also encoded by other DNA sequences in this sample. This chain uses TRBV5-4 with TRBJ2-7; 9 bases match TRBD1. The CDR3 has 15 amino acids. Germline loops: CDR1 SGHNT, CDR2 YYREEE (reference sequence). Here the CDR3 reads CASSLGQGQTYEQYF. DNA for the CDR3: TGTGCCAGCAGTTTGGGACAGGGCCAAACCTACGAGCAGTACTTC.

Of note for this clone: One junction end does not reproduce the germline sequence, and a read error may be involved. The J gene is TRBJ1-2, the V gene TRBV19, with 11 nucleotides matching TRBD1. This CDR3 has 14 amino acids. Germline V lookup: CDR1 LNHDA, CDR2 SQIVND (reference sequence). The DNA for the CDR3 is TGTGCCAGTAGTATCCCTGGGACAGGGGGGAGGGCGTCCTTC. Translated: CASSIPGTGGRASF. The full variable domain, completed using reference TRBV19 and TRBJ1-2, is DGGITQSPKYLFRKEGQNVTLSCEQNLNHDAMYWYRQDPGQGLRLIYYSQIVNDFQKGDIAEGYSVSREKKESFPLTVTSAQKNPTAFYLCASSIPGTGGRASFGSGTRLTVV.

V and J are TRBV2 and TRBJ1-5; D is unclear. This CDR3 spans 17 amino acids. Germline V gives CDR1 SNHLY, CDR2 FYNNEI. V was trimmed by 4 bases and J by 0 bases, leaving 16 bases between them. The CDR3 DNA reads as TGTGCCAGCAGTGGAGGGATGAGGGATTATAGCAATCAGCCCCAGCATTTT. It yields the protein CASSGGMRDYSNQPQHF.

This sequence joins TRBV11-1 and TRBJ2-1; D gene unclear. Deletions cut 0 bases from V and 5 bases from J, with 11 bases between. The CDR3 loop spans 15 amino acids. Germline V gene data show CDR1 as SGHAT and CDR2 as FQDESV (reference sequence). The CDR3 DNA sequence: TGTGCCAGCAGCTTAGCGGTTTACTCGCACAATGAGCAGTTCTTC. Translating it yields CASSLAVYSHNEQFF.